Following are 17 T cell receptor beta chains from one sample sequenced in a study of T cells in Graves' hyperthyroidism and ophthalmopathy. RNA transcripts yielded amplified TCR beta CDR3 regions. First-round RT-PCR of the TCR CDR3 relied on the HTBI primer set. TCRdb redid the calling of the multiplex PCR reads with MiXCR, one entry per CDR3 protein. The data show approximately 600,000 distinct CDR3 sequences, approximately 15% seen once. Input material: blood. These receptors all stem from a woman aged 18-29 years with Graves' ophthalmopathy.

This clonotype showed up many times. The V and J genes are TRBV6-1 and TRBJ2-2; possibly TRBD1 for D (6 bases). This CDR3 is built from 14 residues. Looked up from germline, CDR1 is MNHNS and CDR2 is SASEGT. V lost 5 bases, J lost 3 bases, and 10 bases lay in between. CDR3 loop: CASSFAGDTGELFF. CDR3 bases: TGTGCCAGCAGTTTTGCAGGGGACACCGGGGAGCTGTTTTTT.

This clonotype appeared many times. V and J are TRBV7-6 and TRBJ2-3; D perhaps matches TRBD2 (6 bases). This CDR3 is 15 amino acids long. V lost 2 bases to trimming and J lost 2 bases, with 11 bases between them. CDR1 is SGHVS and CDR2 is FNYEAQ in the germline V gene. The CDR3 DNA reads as TGTGCCAGCAGCTTAATAGCGGCCGCCACAGATACGCAGTATTTT. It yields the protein CASSLIAAATDTQYF.

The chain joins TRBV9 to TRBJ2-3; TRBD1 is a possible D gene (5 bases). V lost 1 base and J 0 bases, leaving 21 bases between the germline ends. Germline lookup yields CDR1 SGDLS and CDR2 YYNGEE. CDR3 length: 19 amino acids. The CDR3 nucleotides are TGTGCCAGCAGCGTAAGCCTATGGGGATTCCCAGGGAGCACAGATACGCAGTATTTT. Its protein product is CASSVSLWGFPGSTDTQYF. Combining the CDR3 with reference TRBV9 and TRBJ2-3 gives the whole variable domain DSGVTQTPKHLITATGQRVTLRCSPRSGDLSVYWYQQSLDQGLQFLIQYYNGEERAKGNILERFSAQQFPDLHSELNLSSLELGDSALYFCASSVSLWGFPGSTDTQYFGPGTRLTVL.

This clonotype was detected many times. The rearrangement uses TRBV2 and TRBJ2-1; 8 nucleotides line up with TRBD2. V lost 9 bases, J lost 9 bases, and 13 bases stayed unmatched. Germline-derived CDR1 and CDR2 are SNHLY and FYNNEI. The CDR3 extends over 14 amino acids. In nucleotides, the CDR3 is TGTGCCAGTCGGCGAGATAGCGGGAACGGTGAGCAGTTCTTC. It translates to CASRRDSGNGEQFF.

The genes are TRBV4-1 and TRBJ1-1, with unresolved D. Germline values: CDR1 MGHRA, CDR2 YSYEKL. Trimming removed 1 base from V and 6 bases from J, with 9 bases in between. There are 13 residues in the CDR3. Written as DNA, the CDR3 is TGCGCCAGCAGCCAAGTTAGGGAGGCTGAAGCTTTCTTT. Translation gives CASSQVREAEAFF.

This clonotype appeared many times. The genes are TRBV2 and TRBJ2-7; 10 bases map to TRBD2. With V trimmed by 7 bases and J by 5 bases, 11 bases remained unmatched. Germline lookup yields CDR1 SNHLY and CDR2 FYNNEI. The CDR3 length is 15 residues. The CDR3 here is CASTSGPSGRNEQYF. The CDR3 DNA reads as TGTGCCAGCACATCAGGTCCTAGCGGGAGAAACGAGCAGTACTTC.

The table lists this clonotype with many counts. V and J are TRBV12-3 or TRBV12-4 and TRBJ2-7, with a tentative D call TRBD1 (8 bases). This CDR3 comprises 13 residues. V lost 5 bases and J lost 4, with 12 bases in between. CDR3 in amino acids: CASSTGGDYEQYF. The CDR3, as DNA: TGTGCCAGCAGTACAGGGGGGGATTACGAGCAGTACTTC.

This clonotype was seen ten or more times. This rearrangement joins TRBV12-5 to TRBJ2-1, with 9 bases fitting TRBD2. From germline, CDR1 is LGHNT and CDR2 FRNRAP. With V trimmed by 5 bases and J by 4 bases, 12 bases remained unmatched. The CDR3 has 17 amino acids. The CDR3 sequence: CASGPPGVAGDYNEQFF. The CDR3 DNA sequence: TGTGCTAGTGGTCCACCGGGGGTAGCGGGAGATTACAATGAGCAGTTCTTC.

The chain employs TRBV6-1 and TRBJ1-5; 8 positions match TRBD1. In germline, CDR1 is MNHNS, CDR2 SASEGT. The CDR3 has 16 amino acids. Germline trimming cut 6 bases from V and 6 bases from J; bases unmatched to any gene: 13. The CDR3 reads CASSFPPYRGVQPQHF. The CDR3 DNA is TGTGCCAGCAGCTTCCCGCCGTACAGGGGGGTTCAGCCCCAGCATTTT.

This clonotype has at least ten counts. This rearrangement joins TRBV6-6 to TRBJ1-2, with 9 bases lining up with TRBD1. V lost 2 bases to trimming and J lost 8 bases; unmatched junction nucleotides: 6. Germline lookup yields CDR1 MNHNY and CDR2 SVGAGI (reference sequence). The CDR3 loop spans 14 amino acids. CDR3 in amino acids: CASSYTQGARGYTF. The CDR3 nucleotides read TGTGCCAGCAGTTACACACAGGGGGCCCGAGGCTACACCTTC.

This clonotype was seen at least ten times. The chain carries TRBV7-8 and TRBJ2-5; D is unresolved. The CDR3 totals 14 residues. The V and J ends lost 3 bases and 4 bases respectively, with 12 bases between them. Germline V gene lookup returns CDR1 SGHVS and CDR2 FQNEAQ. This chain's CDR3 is CASSLGPILETQYF. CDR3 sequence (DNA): TGTGCCAGCAGCTTGGGTCCGATTTTAGAGACCCAGTACTTC.

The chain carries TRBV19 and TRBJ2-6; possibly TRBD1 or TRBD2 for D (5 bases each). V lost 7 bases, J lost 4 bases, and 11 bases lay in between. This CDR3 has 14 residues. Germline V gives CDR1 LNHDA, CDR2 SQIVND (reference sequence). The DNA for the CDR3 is TGTGCCAGTATGGTAGGGGACGGGGCCAACGTCCTGACTTTC. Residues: CASMVGDGANVLTF.

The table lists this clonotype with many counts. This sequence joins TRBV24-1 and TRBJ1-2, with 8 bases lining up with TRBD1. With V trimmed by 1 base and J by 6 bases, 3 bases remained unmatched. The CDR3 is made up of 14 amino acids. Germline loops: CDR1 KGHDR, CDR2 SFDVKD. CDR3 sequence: CATSDFPTGDGYTF. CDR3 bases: TGTGCCACCAGTGATTTCCCGACAGGGGATGGCTACACCTTC.

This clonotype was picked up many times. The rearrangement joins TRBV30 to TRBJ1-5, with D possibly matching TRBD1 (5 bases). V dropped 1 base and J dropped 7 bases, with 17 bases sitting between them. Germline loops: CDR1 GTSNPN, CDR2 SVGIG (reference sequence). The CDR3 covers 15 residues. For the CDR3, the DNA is TGTGCCTGGAGTGGGGGTGTTCAGGGCTGGCAGCCCCAGCATTTT. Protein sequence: CAWSGGVQGWQPQHF. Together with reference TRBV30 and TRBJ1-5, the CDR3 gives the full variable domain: SQTIHQWPATLVQPVGSPLSLECTVEGTSNPNLYWYRQAAGRGLQLLFYSVGIGQISSEVPQNLSASRPQDRQFILSSKKLLLSDSGFYLCAWSGGVQGWQPQHFGDGTRLSIL.

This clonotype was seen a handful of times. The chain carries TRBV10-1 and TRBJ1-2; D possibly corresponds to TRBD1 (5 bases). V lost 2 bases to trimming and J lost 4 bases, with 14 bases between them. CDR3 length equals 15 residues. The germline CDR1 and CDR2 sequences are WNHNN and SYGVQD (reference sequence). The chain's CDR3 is CASSEPGLSTYGYTF. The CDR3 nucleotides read TGCGCCAGCAGTGAGCCGGGACTCTCGACCTATGGCTACACCTTC.

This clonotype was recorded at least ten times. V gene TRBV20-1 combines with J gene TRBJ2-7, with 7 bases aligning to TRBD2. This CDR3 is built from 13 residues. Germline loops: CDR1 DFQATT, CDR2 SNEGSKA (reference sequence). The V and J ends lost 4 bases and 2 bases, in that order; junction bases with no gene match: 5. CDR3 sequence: CSANGLVPYEQYF. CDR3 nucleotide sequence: TGCAGTGCTAACGGACTAGTCCCCTACGAGCAGTACTTC.

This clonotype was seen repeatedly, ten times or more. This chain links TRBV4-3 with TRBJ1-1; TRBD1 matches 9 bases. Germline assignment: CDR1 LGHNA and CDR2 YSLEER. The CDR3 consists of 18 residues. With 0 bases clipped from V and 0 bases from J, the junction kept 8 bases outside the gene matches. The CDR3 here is CASSQEPPGQGLNTEAFF. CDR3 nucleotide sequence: TGCGCCAGCAGCCAAGAGCCCCCGGGACAGGGCCTGAACACTGAAGCTTTCTTT.